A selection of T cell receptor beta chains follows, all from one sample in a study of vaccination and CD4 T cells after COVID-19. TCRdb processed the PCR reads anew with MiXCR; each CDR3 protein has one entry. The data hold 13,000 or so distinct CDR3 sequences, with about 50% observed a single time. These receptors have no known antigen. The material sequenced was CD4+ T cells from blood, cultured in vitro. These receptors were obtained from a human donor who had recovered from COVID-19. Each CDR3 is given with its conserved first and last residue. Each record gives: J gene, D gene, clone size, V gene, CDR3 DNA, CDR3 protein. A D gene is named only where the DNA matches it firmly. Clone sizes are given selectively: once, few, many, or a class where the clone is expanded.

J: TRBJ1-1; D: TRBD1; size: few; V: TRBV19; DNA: TGTGCCAGTAGATTTGACAGGGGGAACACTGAAGCTTTCTTT; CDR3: CASRFDRGNTEAFF
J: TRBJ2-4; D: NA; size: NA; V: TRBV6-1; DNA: TGTGCCAGCAGCGAGGAGAGGCAGGGACGCCAGTACTTC; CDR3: CASSEERQGRQYF
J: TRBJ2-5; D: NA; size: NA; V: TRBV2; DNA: TGTGCCAGCAGTGAATCGGTCCAAGAGACCCAGTACTTC; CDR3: CASSESVQETQYF
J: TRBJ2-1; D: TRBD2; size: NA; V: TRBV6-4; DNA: TGTGCCAGCAGTGTAACTAGCGGGTCCTACAATGAGCAGTTCTTC; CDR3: CASSVTSGSYNEQFF
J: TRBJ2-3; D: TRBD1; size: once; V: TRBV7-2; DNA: TGTGCCAGCAGCGGACAGGGGAGTGGCACAGATACGCAGTATTTT; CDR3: CASSGQGSGTDTQYF
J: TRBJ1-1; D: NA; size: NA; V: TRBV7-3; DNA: TGTGCCAGCAGCTTAATGATGAACACTGAAGCTTTCTTT; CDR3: CASSLMMNTEAFF
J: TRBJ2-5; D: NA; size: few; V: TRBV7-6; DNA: TGTGCTAGCAGCTTGCAAGGGGCCCAGTACTTC; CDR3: CASSLQGAQYF
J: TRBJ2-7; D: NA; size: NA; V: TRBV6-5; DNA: TGTGCCAGCAGTTCCTATCGAGGATCCTACGAGCAGTACTTC; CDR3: CASSSYRGSYEQYF
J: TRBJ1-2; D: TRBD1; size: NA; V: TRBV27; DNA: TGTGCCAGCAGAAGAGGGACAGGGGGCGGGTATGGCTACACCTTC; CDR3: CASRRGTGGGYGYTF
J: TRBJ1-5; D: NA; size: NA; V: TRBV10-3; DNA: TGTGCCATCAGCGAGGCGGGGCAGCCCCAGCATTTT; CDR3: CAISEAGQPQHF
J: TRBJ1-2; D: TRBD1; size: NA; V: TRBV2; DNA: TGTGCCAGCGATAGTTCGAGGGTTGCAGGGGGTGGCTACACCTTC; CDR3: CASDSSRVAGGGYTF